The source of this T cell receptor beta chain is a study of OX40 agonist ivuxolimab in advanced cancers. Study details: People in dose escalation had one of these cancers: hepatocellular carcinoma, melanoma, renal cell or head and neck cancer. The eligibility criteria allowed prior anti-PD-1, anti-PD-L1 or anti-CTLA-4 therapy, and under 50% had some.

Clones were read by immunoSEQ multiplex PCR, and TCRdb kept only the in-frame ones, dropping some. The profile covers tens of thousands of clones, with roughly 82% appearing a single time and approximately 2% taken by the ten largest. V gave up 3 bases and J gave up 4 bases; unmatched junction bases: 10. The length of the CDR3 is 19 residues. Germline CDR1 and CDR2: MNHNS and SASEGT. Regarding the study as a whole: CD8+ T cells showed, on average, more clonal expansion than CD4+ cells. Which antigen the expanded peripheral T cells recognized is unknown.

This clone was recorded a few times. Its antigen is currently unknown. The chain recombines TRBV6-1 with TRBJ2-1; 15 bases align to TRBD2. This TCR derives from an adult with an advanced solid tumor such as melanoma, head and neck, liver or kidney cancer. Sequences were derived from CD4+ or CD8+ T cells sorted from blood, sampled in a trial of the OX40 agonist ivuxolimab. The CDR3 spells CASSEDSPGLAGGYNEQFF. In DNA, the CDR3 is TGTGCCAGCAGTGAGGACAGTCCGGGACTAGCGGGAGGTTACAATGAGCAGTTCTTC.